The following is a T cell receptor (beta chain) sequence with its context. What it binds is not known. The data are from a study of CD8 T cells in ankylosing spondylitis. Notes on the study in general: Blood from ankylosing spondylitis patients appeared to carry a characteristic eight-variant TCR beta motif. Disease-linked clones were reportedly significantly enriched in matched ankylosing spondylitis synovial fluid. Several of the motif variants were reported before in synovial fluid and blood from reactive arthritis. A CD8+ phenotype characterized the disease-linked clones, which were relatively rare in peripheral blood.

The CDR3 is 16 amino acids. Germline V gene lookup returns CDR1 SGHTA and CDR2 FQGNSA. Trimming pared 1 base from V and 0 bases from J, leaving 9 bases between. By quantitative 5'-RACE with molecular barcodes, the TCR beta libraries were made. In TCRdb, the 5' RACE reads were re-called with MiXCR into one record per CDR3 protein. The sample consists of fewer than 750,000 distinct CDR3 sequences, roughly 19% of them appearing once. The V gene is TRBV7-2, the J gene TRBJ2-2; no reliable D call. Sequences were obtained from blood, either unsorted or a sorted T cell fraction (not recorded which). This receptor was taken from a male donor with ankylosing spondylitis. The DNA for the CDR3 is TGTGCCAGCAGCTTAGTATTACTGGCGAACACCGGGGAGCTGTTTTTT. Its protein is CASSLVLLANTGELFF.